This entry features one T cell receptor (beta chain) sequence. The CDR3 covers 15 residues. The V end lost 8 bases, the J end lost 1 base, and 14 bases lay between the germline ends. Germline assignment: CDR1 SNHLY and CDR2 FYNNEI. The data derive from a study of blood T cell repertoires in COVID-19. Sequencing used immunoSEQ multiplex PCR; TCRdb keeps in-frame clones, though not all of them. Of approximately 220,000 clones listed, under 90% are singletons. The chain links TRBV2 to TRBJ2-2; D perhaps matches TRBD2 (6 bases). Sample: peripheral blood. The TCR comes from a man in his forties or fifties with acute or convalescent COVID-19. The CDR3 sequence is CASSVGTLNTGELFF. The CDR3 DNA is TGTGCCAGCTCGGTTGGGACTCTGAACACCGGGGAGCTGTTTTTT.